This T cell receptor (beta chain) was retrieved from a study of cytomegalovirus exposure and HLA in healthy donors. Study-wide context: The 100 million to 140 million unique TCR beta sequences, from about 179 million T cells, were found by an earlier analysis.

Findings and caveats of the study: Because they were indistinguishable, some V segments, including TRBV6-2 and TRBV6-3, were excluded. Whilst most TCR sequences proved rare, a subset of public TCRs occurred across many donors.

This clone was detected once. Its antigen is unidentified. The junction departs from germline at one end; a sequencing error may be responsible. Within the sample, other DNA sequences also encode this same CDR3. This CDR3 is built from 13 residues. Germline V CDR1 and CDR2: SGHVS, FQNEAQ. The PCR used 60 Vbeta and 13 Jbeta primers. Profiling relied on immunoSEQ multiplex PCR, and the TCRdb table lists in-frame clones only, not all of them. The sample shows about 140,000 clones, 80% of them seen only once. Sequenced material: PBMCs. V and J are TRBV7-8 and TRBJ2-5; D possibly corresponds to TRBD2 (6 bases). This clonotype originated in a male donor in good health and CMV-seronegative. The CDR3 here is CASSRQREETQYF. The CDR3 region has the DNA TGCGCCAGCAGCCGACAGCGGGAAGAGACCCAGTACTTC.